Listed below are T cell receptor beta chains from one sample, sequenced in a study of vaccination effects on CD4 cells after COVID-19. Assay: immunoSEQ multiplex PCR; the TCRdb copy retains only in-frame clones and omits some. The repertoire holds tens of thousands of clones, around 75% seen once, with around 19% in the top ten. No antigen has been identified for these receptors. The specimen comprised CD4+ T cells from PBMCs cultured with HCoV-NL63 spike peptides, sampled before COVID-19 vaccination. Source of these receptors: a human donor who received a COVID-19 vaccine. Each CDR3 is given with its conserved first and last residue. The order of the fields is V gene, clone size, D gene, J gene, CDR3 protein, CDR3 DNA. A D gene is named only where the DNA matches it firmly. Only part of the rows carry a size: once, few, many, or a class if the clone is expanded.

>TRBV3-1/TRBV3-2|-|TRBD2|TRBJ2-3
CASSTQREGGVGDTQYF
TGTGCCAGCAGTACCCAGCGGGAGGGTGGGGTGGGAGATACGCAGTATTTT
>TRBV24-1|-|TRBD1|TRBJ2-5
CATSDFSGQGSRAKETQYF
TGTGCCACCAGTGATTTTAGTGGACAGGGGAGCCGGGCGAAAGAGACCCAGTACTTC
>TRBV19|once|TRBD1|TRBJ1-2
CASNPGTATNYGYTF
TGTGCCAGTAACCCCGGGACAGCTACCAACTATGGCTACACCTTC
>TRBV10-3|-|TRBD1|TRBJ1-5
CAISEDRAGQPQHF
TGTGCCATCAGTGAGGACAGGGCCGGTCAGCCCCAGCATTTT
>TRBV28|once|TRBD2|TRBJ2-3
CASSPGLGKGTDTQYF
TGTGCCAGCAGTCCGGGACTAGGGAAGGGCACAGATACGCAGTATTTT
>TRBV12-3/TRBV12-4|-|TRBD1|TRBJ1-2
CASSSRTGYGYTF
TGTGCCAGCAGTTCTCGGACAGGCTATGGCTACACCTTC
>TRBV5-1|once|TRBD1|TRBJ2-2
CASIWGQGSSGELFF
TGCGCCAGCATTTGGGGACAGGGTTCGAGCGGGGAGCTGTTTTTT
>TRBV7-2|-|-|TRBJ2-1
CASSFLSRTNEQFF
TGTGCCAGCAGCTTTCTTTCCCGGACGAATGAGCAGTTCTTC
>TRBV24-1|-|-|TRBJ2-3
CATSEMTARTDTQYF
TGTGCCACCAGTGAGATGACCGCCCGCACAGATACGCAGTATTTT
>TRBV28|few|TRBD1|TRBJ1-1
CASSLSTGVTEAFF
TGTGCCAGCAGTTTATCGACAGGGGTGACTGAAGCTTTCTTT
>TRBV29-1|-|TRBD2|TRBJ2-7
CSVDGGSYEQYF
TGCAGCGTTGACGGGGGGTCCTACGAGCAGTACTTC
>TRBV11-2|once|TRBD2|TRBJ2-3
CASSSGTSGITDTQYF
TGTGCCAGCAGCTCCGGGACTAGCGGGATAACAGATACGCAGTATTTT
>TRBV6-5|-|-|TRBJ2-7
CASTVDSYSYEQYF
TGTGCCAGCACCGTGGACTCCTACTCCTACGAGCAGTACTTC
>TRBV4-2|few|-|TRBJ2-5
CASSQGGSGGDQETQYF
TGTGCCAGCAGCCAAGGAGGCAGTGGCGGAGACCAAGAGACCCAGTACTTC
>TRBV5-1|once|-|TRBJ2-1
CASSLQETYNEQFF
TGCGCCAGCAGCTTGCAGGAAACTTACAATGAGCAGTTCTTC
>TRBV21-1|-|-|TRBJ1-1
CASSKFGGNTEAFF
TGTGCCAGCAGCAAATTCGGAGGGAACACTGAAGCTTTCTTT
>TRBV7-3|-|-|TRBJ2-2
CASSLFGDTGELFF
TGTGCCAGCAGCTTATTCGGGGACACCGGGGAGCTGTTTTTT
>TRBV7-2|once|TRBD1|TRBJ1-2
CASRLTGGYGYTF
TGTGCCAGCAGATTGACAGGGGGCTATGGCTACACCTTC
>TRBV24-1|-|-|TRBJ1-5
CATSVGWNQPQHF
TGTGCCACCAGTGTCGGTTGGAATCAGCCCCAGCATTTT
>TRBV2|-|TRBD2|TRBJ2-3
CASSEWDLAGSTDTQYF
TGTGCCAGCAGTGAATGGGACCTAGCGGGGAGCACAGATACGCAGTATTTT
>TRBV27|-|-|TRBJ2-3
CASRLLGADTQYF
TGTGCCAGCAGACTCCTGGGGGCGGATACGCAGTATTTT
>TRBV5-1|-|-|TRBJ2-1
CASSFDTNNEQFF
TGCGCCAGCAGCTTCGACACGAACAATGAGCAGTTCTTC
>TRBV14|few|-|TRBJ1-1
CASSQNWWAGNTEAFF
TGTGCCAGCAGCCAAAATTGGTGGGCGGGAAACACTGAAGCTTTCTTT
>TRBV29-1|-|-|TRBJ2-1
CSVRGLSGEQFF
TGCAGCGTTCGGGGGCTCTCCGGTGAGCAGTTCTTC
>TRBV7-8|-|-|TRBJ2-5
CASSRAAGVGQETQYF
TGTGCCAGCAGCCGGGCGGCAGGGGTCGGGCAAGAGACCCAGTACTTC
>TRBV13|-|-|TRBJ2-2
CASSLNRNLRTGELFF
TGTGCCAGCAGCTTAAACAGGAACCTAAGAACCGGGGAGCTGTTTTTT
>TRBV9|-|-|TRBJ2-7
CASSPRGDSSYEQYF
TGTGCCAGCAGCCCACGGGGGGACAGCTCCTACGAGCAGTACTTC
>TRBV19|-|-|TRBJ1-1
CATSGTINTEAFF
TGTGCCACCTCCGGGACAATTAACACTGAAGCTTTCTTT
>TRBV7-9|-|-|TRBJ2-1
CASSLMGETYNEQFF
TGTGCCAGCAGCTTGATGGGGGAAACCTACAATGAGCAGTTCTTC
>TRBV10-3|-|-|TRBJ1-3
CAISERRGNTIYF
TGTGCCATCAGTGAGAGACGGGGAAACACCATATATTTT
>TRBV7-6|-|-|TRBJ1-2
CASSSGSGYTF
TGTGCCAGCAGTTCCGGTTCGGGCTACACCTTC
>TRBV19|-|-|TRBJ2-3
CASSTPGIWTDTQYF
TGTGCCAGTAGTACCCCAGGGATTTGGACAGATACGCAGTATTTT
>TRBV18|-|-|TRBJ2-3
CASSPGLNTDTQYF
TGTGCCAGCTCACCAGGTTTGAACACAGATACGCAGTATTTT
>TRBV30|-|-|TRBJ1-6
CAWSLTEGLRENF
TGTGCCTGGAGTCTGACCGAGGGGTTACGGGAAAACTTT
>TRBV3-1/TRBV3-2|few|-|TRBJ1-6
CASSQGGQPSPLHF
TGTGCCAGCAGCCAAGGAGGACAGCCTTCACCCCTCCACTTT
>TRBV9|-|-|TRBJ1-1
CASSVAAQNTEAFF
TGTGCCAGCAGCGTAGCCGCACAGAACACTGAAGCTTTCTTT
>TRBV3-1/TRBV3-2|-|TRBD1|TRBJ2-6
CASSRGQAGANVLTF
TGTGCCAGCAGCCGAGGACAGGCTGGGGCCAACGTCCTGACTTTC
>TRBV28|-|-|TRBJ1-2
CASTRRYSNYGYTF
TGTGCCAGCACCCGCCGATACTCTAACTATGGCTACACCTTC
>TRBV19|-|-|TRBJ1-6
CASSRSGNSPLHF
TGTGCCAGTAGTAGGTCGGGAAATTCACCCCTCCACTTT
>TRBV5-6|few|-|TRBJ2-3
CASAQGRRGDTQYF
TGTGCCAGCGCCCAGGGTAGGAGGGGAGATACGCAGTATTTT
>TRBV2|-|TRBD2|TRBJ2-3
CASSGGYTDTQYF
TGTGCCAGCAGCGGGGGGTACACAGATACGCAGTATTTT
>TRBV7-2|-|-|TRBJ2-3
CASSLEASTDTQYF
TGTGCCAGCAGCTTAGAGGCTAGCACAGATACGCAGTATTTT
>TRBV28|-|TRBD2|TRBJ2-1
CASTPGLAGARPYNEQFF
TGTGCCAGCACCCCGGGACTAGCGGGAGCGAGACCTTACAATGAGCAGTTCTTC
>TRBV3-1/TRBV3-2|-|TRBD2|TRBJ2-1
CASSQGLAGGPGNEQFF
TGTGCCAGCAGCCAGGGACTAGCGGGGGGGCCAGGCAATGAGCAGTTCTTC
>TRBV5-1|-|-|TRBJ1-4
CASSPGLATNEKLFF
TGCGCCAGCAGCCCGGGACTAGCAACTAATGAAAAACTGTTTTTT
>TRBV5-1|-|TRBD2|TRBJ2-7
CASSVAGGSSYEQYF
TGCGCCAGCAGCGTAGCGGGGGGGAGCTCCTACGAGCAGTACTTC
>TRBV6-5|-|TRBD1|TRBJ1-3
CASKKQGTGNTIYF
TGTGCCAGCAAAAAACAGGGGACTGGAAACACCATATATTTT
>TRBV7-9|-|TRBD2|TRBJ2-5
CASSPIAGPQETQYF
TGTGCCAGCAGCCCCATAGCGGGGCCCCAAGAGACCCAGTACTTC
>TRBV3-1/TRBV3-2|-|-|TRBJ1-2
CASSQRAMRNNYGYTF
TGTGCCAGCAGCCAAAGGGCGATGAGAAATAACTATGGCTACACCTTC
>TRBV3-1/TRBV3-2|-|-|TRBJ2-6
CASSLGTRAGANVLTF
TGTGCCAGCAGCCTGGGGACGAGGGCTGGGGCCAACGTCCTGACTTTC
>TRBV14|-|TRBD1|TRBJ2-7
CASSPTGDRWYF
TGTGCCAGCAGCCCCACGGGGGACAGGTGGTACTTC
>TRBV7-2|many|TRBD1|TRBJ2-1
CASSLTQGASEQFF
TGTGCCAGCAGCTTAACACAGGGGGCGTCTGAGCAGTTCTTC
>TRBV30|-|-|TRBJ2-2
CAWGRANTGELFF
TGTGCCTGGGGCAGGGCGAACACCGGGGAGCTGTTTTTT
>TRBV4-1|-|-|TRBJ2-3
CASNLGNTDTQYF
TGCGCCAGCAACTTAGGGAATACAGATACGCAGTATTTT
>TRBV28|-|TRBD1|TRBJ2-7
CATKRSAGTGGYEQYF
TGTGCCACCAAGAGGAGCGCCGGGACAGGGGGCTACGAGCAGTACTTC